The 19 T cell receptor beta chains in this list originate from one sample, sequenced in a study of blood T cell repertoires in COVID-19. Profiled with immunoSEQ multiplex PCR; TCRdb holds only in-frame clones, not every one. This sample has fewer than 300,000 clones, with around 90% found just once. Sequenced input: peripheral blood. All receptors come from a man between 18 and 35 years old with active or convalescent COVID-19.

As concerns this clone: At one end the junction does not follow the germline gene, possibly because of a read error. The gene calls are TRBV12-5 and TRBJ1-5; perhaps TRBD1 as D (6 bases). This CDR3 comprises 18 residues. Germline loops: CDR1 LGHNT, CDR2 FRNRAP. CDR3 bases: TGTGCTAGTGTCTTCACTCGGACAGAAAAAGATAGCAATCAGTCCCAGCATTTT. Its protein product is CASVFTRTEKDSNQSQHF.

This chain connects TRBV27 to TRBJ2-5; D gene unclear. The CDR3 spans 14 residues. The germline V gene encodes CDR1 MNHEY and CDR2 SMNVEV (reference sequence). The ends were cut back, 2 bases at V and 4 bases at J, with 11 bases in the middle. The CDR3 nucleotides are TGTGCCAGCAGTTTAAATGGCCCTCCAGAGACCCAGTACTTC. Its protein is CASSLNGPPETQYF.

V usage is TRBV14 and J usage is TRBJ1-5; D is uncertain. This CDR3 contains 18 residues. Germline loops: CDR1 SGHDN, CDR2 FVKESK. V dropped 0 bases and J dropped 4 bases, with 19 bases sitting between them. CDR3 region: CASSQEGSRYNSNQPQHF. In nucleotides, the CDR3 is TGTGCCAGCAGCCAAGAAGGGAGTCGGTACAATAGTAATCAGCCCCAGCATTTT.

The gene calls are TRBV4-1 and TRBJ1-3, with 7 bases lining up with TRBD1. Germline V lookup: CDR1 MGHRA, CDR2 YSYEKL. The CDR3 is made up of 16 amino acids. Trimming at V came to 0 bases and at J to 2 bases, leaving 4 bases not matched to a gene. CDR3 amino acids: CASSQDQTGTGNTIYF. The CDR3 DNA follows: TGCGCCAGCAGCCAAGATCAGACAGGGACTGGAAACACCATATATTTT.

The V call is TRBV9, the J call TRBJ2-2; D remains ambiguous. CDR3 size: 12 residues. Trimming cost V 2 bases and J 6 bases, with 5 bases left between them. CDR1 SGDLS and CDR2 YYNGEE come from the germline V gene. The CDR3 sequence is CASSVDSGELFF. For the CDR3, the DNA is TGTGCCAGCAGCGTCGACTCCGGGGAGCTGTTTTTT. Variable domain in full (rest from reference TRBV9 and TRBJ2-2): DSGVTQTPKHLITATGQRVTLRCSPRSGDLSVYWYQQSLDQGLQFLIQYYNGEERAKGNILERFSAQQFPDLHSELNLSSLELGDSALYFCASSVDSGELFFGEGSRLTVL.

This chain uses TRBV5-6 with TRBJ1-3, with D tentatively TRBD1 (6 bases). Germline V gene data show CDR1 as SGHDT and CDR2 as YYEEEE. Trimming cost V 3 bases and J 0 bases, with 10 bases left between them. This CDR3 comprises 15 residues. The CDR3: CASSWGQGSGNTIYF. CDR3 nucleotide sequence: TGTGCCAGCAGCTGGGGGCAGGGCTCTGGAAACACCATATATTTT.

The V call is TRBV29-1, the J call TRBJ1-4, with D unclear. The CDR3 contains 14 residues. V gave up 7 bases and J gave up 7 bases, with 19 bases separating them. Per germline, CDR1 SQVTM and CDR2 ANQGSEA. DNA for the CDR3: TGCAGCGCAGCCTCCGGGGTACGGGGTGAAAAACTGTTTTTT. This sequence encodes CSAASGVRGEKLFF. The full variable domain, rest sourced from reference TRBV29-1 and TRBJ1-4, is SAVISQKPSRDICQRGTSLTIQCQVDSQVTMMFWYRQQPGQSLTLIATANQGSEATYESGFVIDKFPISRPNLTFSTLTVSNMSPEDSSIYLCSAASGVRGEKLFFGSGTQLSVL.

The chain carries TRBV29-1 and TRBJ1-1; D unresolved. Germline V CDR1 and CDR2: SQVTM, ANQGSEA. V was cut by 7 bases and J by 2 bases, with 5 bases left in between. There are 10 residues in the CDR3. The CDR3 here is CSGGNTEAFF. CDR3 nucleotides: TGCAGCGGCGGAAACACTGAAGCTTTCTTT.

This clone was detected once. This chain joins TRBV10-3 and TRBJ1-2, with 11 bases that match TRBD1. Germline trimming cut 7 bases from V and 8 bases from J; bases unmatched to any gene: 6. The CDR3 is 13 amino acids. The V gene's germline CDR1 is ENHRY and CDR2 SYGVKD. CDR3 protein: CAITGQGAVGYTF. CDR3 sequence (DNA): TGTGCCATCACAGGACAGGGGGCTGTCGGCTACACCTTC.

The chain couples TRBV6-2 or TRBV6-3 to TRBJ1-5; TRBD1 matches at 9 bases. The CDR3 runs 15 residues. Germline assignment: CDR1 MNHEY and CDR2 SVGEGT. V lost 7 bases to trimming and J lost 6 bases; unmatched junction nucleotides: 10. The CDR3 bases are TGTGCCAGCACCCCCGGACAGGGGCCGTTTCAGCCCCAGCATTTT. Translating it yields CASTPGQGPFQPQHF.

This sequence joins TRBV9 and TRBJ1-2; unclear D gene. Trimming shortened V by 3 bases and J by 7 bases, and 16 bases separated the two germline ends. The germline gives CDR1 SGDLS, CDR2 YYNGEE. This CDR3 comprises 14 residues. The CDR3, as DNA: TGTGCCAGCAGCGACCAGAGGCGGGCGAGTGGCTACACCTTC. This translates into CASSDQRRASGYTF.

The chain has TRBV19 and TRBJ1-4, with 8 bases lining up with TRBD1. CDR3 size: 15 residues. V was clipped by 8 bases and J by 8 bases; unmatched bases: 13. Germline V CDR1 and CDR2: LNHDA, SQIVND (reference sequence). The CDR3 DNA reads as TGTGCCAGTCGGGACAGGATCAACTACCGGGAAAAACTGTTTTTT. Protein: CASRDRINYREKLFF.

The CDR3 loop is CASSYSTPYEQYF. The CDR3 nucleotides read TGTGCCAGCAGTTACTCGACTCCCTACGAGCAGTACTTC. V gene TRBV6-5 combines with J gene TRBJ2-7; D not certain. Trimming removed 0 bases at V and 2 bases at J, with 5 bases between. The CDR3 runs to 13 residues. Germline CDR1 reads MNHEY; CDR2 reads SVGAGI.

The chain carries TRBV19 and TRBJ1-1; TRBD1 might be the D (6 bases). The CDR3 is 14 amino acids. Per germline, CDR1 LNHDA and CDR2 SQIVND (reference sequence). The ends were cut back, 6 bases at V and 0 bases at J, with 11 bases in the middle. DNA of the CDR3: TGTGCCAGTAGGCAGGGGCCCTTGAACACTGAAGCTTTCTTT. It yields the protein CASRQGPLNTEAFF. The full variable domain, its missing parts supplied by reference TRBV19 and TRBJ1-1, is DGGITQSPKYLFRKEGQNVTLSCEQNLNHDAMYWYRQDPGQGLRLIYYSQIVNDFQKGDIAEGYSVSREKKESFPLTVTSAQKNPTAFYLCASRQGPLNTEAFFGQGTRLTVV.

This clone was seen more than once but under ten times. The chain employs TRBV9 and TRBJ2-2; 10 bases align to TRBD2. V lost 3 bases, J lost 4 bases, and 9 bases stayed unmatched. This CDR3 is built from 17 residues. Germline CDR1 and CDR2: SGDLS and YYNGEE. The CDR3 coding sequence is TGTGCCAGCAGCGCGCTCCCCACTAGCGGGGCCACCGGGGAGCTGTTTTTT. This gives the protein CASSALPTSGATGELFF.

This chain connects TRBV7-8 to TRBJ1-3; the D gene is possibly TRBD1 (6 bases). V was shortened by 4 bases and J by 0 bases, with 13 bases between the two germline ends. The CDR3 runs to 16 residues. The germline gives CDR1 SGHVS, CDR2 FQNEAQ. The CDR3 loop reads CASSSNRASSGNTIYF. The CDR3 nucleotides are TGTGCCAGCAGCTCTAACAGGGCTAGCTCTGGAAACACCATATATTTT.

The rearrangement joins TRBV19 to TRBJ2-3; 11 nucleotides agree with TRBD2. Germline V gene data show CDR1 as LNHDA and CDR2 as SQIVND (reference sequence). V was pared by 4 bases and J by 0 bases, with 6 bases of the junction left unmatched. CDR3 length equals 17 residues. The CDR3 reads CASSTSGGLSSTDTQYF. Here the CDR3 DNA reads TGTGCCAGTAGTACTAGCGGGGGGCTCTCCAGCACAGATACGCAGTATTTT.

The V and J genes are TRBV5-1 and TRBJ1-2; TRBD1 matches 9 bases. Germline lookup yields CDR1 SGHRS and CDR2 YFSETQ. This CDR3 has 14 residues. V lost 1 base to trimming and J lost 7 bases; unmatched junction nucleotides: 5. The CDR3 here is CASSLSDRGFGYTF. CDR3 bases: TGCGCCAGCAGCTTGTCGGACAGGGGTTTTGGCTACACCTTC.

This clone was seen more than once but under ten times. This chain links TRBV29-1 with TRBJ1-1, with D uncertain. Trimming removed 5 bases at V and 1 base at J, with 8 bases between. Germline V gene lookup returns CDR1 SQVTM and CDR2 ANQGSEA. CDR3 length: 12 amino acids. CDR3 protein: CSVNPRNTEAFF. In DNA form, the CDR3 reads TGCAGCGTTAACCCCAGGAACACTGAAGCTTTCTTT.